Reported below is one T cell receptor (beta chain). These data are taken from a study of blood T cell repertoires in COVID-19. Background on the study: Acute and convalescent COVID-19 samples came from the United States, Italy and Spain.

Trimming stripped 7 bases from V and 5 bases from J, with 16 bases between. This CDR3 contains 14 residues. CDR1 is SGHKS, CDR2 YYEKEE, per germline (reference sequence). Method: immunoSEQ multiplex PCR; TCRdb's copy keeps in-frame clones and lacks some. This sample has about 170,000 clones, with about four fifths found just once. Sequencing was performed on peripheral blood. The chain has TRBV5-5 and TRBJ2-1, with D possibly TRBD2 on 5 matching bases. The sequence was obtained from a woman of 80 years or more with acute or convalescent COVID-19. CDR3 in DNA: TGTGCCAGCGATCTCAGCGGAGGAAACAATGAGCAGTTCTTC. Amino acids: CASDLSGGNNEQFF.